The source of this T cell receptor (beta chain) is a study of blood T cell repertoires in COVID-19. About the research overall: T cells, B-cell-depleted T cells, or PBMCs supplied cDNA or gDNA.

The CDR3 loop spans 16 amino acids. Some clones are missing from TCRdb's copy, which holds only in-frame ones; the method was immunoSEQ multiplex PCR. The sample lists some 530,000 clones; approximately 86% were seen once. This receptor was identified in a woman aged 55-70 years who had recovered from COVID-19. What was sequenced was PBMCs or T cells enriched from blood (not recorded which). The chain uses TRBV12-1 and TRBJ2-4; the D call of TRBD2 is as the table states it, not checked on the DNA. TRBV12-1 is a documented pseudogene. CDR3 bases: TGTGCCAGCAGCCCATCTCGGACTAGCGGCAAAAACATTCAGTACTTC. Its protein product is CASSPSRTSGKNIQYF.